There are a few counts of the clone carrying this T cell receptor (beta chain). Its matching antigen is unknown. The V and J ends lost 7 bases and 8 bases respectively, with 11 bases between them. CDR1 and CDR2 from the germline V gene are SQVTM and ANQGSEA. The CDR3 runs to 10 residues. This entry is derived from a study of cytomegalovirus exposure and HLA in healthy donors. The study, taken as a whole, reports: With later analysis, a missense DCLRE1C variant became linked to TCR beta V- and J-gene trimming.

Primers for the PCR totalled 60 Vbeta and 13 Jbeta. The repertoire was sequenced with immunoSEQ multiplex PCR; TCRdb's copy has only in-frame clones and lacks some. The sample lists 55,000 to 70,000 clones, 86% seen once, with roughly 2% in the top ten. Sequenced material: PBMCs. This sequence joins TRBV29-1 and TRBJ1-2; D is undetermined. The clonotype comes from a woman aged 25 to 39 in good health and CMV-seronegative. This CDR3 reads CSGPTEGYTF. DNA for the CDR3: TGCAGCGGACCGACTGAAGGCTACACCTTC.